A single sample gave rise to the 27 T cell receptor beta chains below, sequenced in a study of T cells in localized non-small cell lung cancer. Only in-frame clones appear in the TCRdb table, and some are missing; sequencing was by immunoSEQ multiplex PCR. The sample records about 12,000 clones, about 80% being singletons. This specimen consisted of peripheral blood, obtained before any cancer treatment. Receptor source: a male donor aged 60 or over with stage I squamous cell lung carcinoma.

In this sample, this clone turned up a few times. CDR3 bases: TGTGCCATCAGTGAGAAGCGGGAGAGGGTTGAGCAGTTCTTC. Amino acid sequence: CAISEKRERVEQFF. The V call is TRBV10-3, the J call TRBJ2-1; 8 nucleotides line up with TRBD2. Losses at the gene ends were 2 bases for V and 9 bases for J; bases not matched to a gene: 6. CDR1 is ENHRY, CDR2 SYGVKD, per germline. CDR3 length: 14 residues.

This clone was recorded once. This rearrangement joins TRBV19 to TRBJ1-4; 8 bases map to TRBD1. Germline V CDR1 and CDR2: LNHDA, SQIVND (reference sequence). This CDR3 spans 14 amino acids. V lost 5 bases and J lost 7; bases outside the gene matches: 6. The CDR3 DNA reads as TGTGCCAGTAGTTCAGGGGGCCAGAGTGAAAAACTGTTTTTT. Its translation is CASSSGGQSEKLFF.

This clone was counted a single time. This rearrangement joins TRBV5-4 to TRBJ2-2; 10 bases match TRBD1. The CDR3 extends over 17 amino acids. CDR1 is SGHNT, CDR2 YYREEE, per germline (reference sequence). The J segment lost 5 bases and the V segment lost 4 bases, leaving 11 bases of the junction unmatched. The CDR3 spells CASSRLLGQGKTGELFF. CDR3 DNA sequence: TGTGCCAGCAGCCGCCTTTTGGGACAGGGGAAAACCGGGGAGCTGTTTTTT. The full variable domain, with the rest looked up from reference TRBV5-4 and TRBJ2-2, is ETGVTQSPTHLIKTRGQQVTLRCSSQSGHNTVSWYQQALGQGPQFIFQYYREEENGRGNFPPRFSGLQFPNYSSELNVNALELDDSALYLCASSRLLGQGKTGELFFGEGSRLTVL.

The V and J genes are TRBV5-1 and TRBJ2-3; unclear D gene. Deletions cut 1 base from V and 4 bases from J, with 7 bases between. CDR1 is SGHRS and CDR2 is YFSETQ in the germline V gene. The CDR3 loop spans 13 amino acids. The DNA of the CDR3 is TGCGCCAGCAGCTTGTATGGGGCAGATACGCAGTATTTT. This encodes CASSLYGADTQYF.

The chain uses TRBV11-2 and TRBJ2-1; 13 bases are a match to TRBD2. The germline CDR1 and CDR2 sequences are SGHAT and FQNNGV. Trimming at V came to 5 bases and at J to 6 bases, leaving 10 bases not matched to a gene. The CDR3 runs to 17 residues. In nucleotides, the CDR3 is TGTGCCAGCAGCGACAGACTAGCGGGAGGTCTATCCAATGAGCAGTTCTTC. Its protein product is CASSDRLAGGLSNEQFF.

This rearrangement joins TRBV28 to TRBJ2-1; 8 nucleotides agree with TRBD1. Germline CDR1 is MDHEN and CDR2 is SYDVKM. The CDR3 has 14 amino acids. Trimming took 1 base from V and 7 from J; bases not matched to a gene: 3. The CDR3 DNA reads TGTGCCAGCAGTTTATTAACAGGGGGTAATGAGCAGTTCTTC. Translating it yields CASSLLTGGNEQFF.

This sequence joins TRBV14 and TRBJ2-3, with 8 bases matching TRBD2. Unmatched junction bases numbered 9, after V lost 3 bases and J lost 1 base. Germline V gene data show CDR1 as SGHDN and CDR2 as FVKESK. The CDR3 has 17 amino acids. CDR3 loop: CASSHTGSSGGTDTQYF. The CDR3 DNA is TGTGCCAGCAGCCACACCGGGAGTAGCGGGGGCACAGATACGCAGTATTTT.

The chain is built from TRBV5-8 and TRBJ2-1; 12 nucleotides agree with TRBD2. The germline CDR1 and CDR2 sequences are SGHTS and YDEGEE. V shed 3 bases, J shed 7 bases, and the junction held 5 bases outside the gene matches. The CDR3 covers 15 residues. CDR3 region: CASSSLAGGENEQFF. In DNA form, the CDR3 reads TGTGCCAGCAGCTCTCTAGCGGGAGGGGAAAATGAGCAGTTCTTC. The variable domain in full, with the rest retrieved from reference TRBV5-8 and TRBJ2-1, is EAGVTQSPTHLIKTRGQQATLRCSPISGHTSVYWYQQALGLGLQFLLWYDEGEERNRGNFPPRFSGRQFPNYSSELNVNALELEDSALYLCASSSLAGGENEQFFGPGTRLTVL.

The chain combines TRBV18 with TRBJ1-1; unclear D gene. The CDR3 covers 12 residues. In germline, CDR1 is KGHSH, CDR2 LQKENI. V was trimmed by 2 bases and J by 6 bases, leaving 7 bases between them. The CDR3 DNA is TGTGCCAGCTCACCATGGGGTTCTGAAGCTTTCTTT. This sequence encodes CASSPWGSEAFF.

The chain joins TRBV9 to TRBJ2-3; the D call may be TRBD1 or TRBD2 (5 bases each). Germline CDR1 SGDLS, CDR2 YYNGEE. This CDR3 spans 15 amino acids. The V end was cut by 3 bases, the J end by 4 bases, with 15 bases between. CDR3 residues: CASSDEGSLPDTQYF. The CDR3 region has the DNA TGTGCCAGCAGCGACGAGGGGAGTCTGCCAGATACGCAGTATTTT.

The chain uses TRBV4-1 and TRBJ2-1; either TRBD1 or TRBD2 may fit D (5 bases each). The CDR3 is 16 amino acids. V dropped 2 bases and J dropped 4 bases, with 15 bases sitting between them. Germline CDR1 is MGHRA and CDR2 is YSYEKL. The CDR3 bases are TGCGCCAGCAGCCAAACTGGGACGGCATCTTACAATGAGCAGTTCTTC. This codes for CASSQTGTASYNEQFF.

This clone was observed a handful of times. V usage is TRBV25-1 and J usage is TRBJ2-3; no reliable D call. CDR3 length: 13 residues. V was shortened by 7 bases and J by 3 bases, with 11 bases between the two germline ends. The germline V gene encodes CDR1 MGHDK and CDR2 SYGVNS. DNA of the CDR3: TGTGCCAGCATGACCCTGCTGACAGATACGCAGTATTTT. The encoded protein is CASMTLLTDTQYF.

J is TRBJ1-4 and V is TRBV7-7; tentatively, D is TRBD1 (6 bases). This CDR3 is built from 13 residues. Trimming took 5 bases from V and 7 from J, leaving 11 bases between them. Germline CDR1 is SSHAT and CDR2 is FNYEAQ (reference sequence). CDR3 coding DNA: TGTGCCAGCAGCCCAGAAGGGGGTGAAAAACTGTTTTTT. It translates to CASSPEGGEKLFF.

This sequence joins TRBV6-1 and TRBJ2-7; D possibly matches TRBD1 or TRBD2 (5 bases each). V dropped 6 bases and J dropped 3 bases, with 12 bases sitting between them. The CDR3 has 13 amino acids. Germline-derived CDR1 and CDR2 are MNHNS and SASEGT. The CDR3 DNA reads as TGTGCCAGCAGGCCGGGACCAATCTACGAGCAGTACTTC. The encoded protein is CASRPGPIYEQYF.

The chain recombines TRBV2 with TRBJ2-3; no definite D call. The CDR3 sequence is 11 residues long. Per germline, CDR1 SNHLY and CDR2 FYNNEI. V gave up 8 bases and J gave up 3 bases, with 6 bases separating them. The CDR3 loop reads CASVYTDTQYF. CDR3 in DNA: TGTGCCAGCGTCTATACAGATACGCAGTATTTT.

The genes are TRBV28 and TRBJ1-1; D is unresolved. From germline, CDR1 is MDHEN and CDR2 SYDVKM. V lost 2 bases to trimming and J lost 8 bases, with 12 bases between them. The CDR3 has 13 amino acids. The CDR3 DNA reads TGTGCCAGCAGTTTACGAGGGCAGAGAGAAGCTTTCTTT. Its translation: CASSLRGQREAFF.

The chain couples TRBV7-9 to TRBJ1-2; D unclear. Looked up from germline, CDR1 is SEHNR and CDR2 is FQNEAQ (reference sequence). Trimming pared 4 bases from V and 3 bases from J, leaving 12 bases between. The CDR3 spans 14 residues. CDR3 in DNA: TGTGCCAGCAGCTCCCCGGGCAGACACTATGGCTACACCTTC. This sequence encodes CASSSPGRHYGYTF.

The V gene is TRBV6-6, the J gene TRBJ1-2; D is undetermined. V was shortened by 0 bases and J by 8 bases, with 10 bases between the two germline ends. The germline gives CDR1 MNHNY, CDR2 SVGAGI (reference sequence). The CDR3 spans 13 residues. CDR3 coding DNA: TGTGCCAGCAGTTACTCGCCTGCTGGGGGCTACACCTTC. It is translated as CASSYSPAGGYTF.

In its sample, this clone was seen a few times. The chain links TRBV29-1 to TRBJ2-5, with D perhaps matching TRBD1 (5 bases). The V gene's germline CDR1 is SQVTM and CDR2 ANQGSEA. Trimming took 5 bases from V and 5 from J, leaving 12 bases between them. The CDR3 sequence is 12 residues long. CDR3 coding DNA: TGCAGCGTTTCTTTGGGGCAGGAGACCCAGTACTTC. This sequence encodes CSVSLGQETQYF.

For the CDR3, the DNA is TGTGCCAGCAGCTTGGCCCAGGGAAGATACCTCTACGAGCAGTACTTC. Translated, it gives CASSLAQGRYLYEQYF. The rearrangement uses TRBV5-4 and TRBJ2-7; TRBD1 might be the D (5 bases). V was shortened by 0 bases and J by 3 bases, with 16 bases between the two germline ends. Germline assignment: CDR1 SGHNT and CDR2 YYREEE (reference sequence). The CDR3 runs to 16 residues.

The chain is built from TRBV15 and TRBJ1-1; D possibly corresponds to TRBD1 (6 bases). Germline values: CDR1 LNHNV, CDR2 YYDKDF (reference sequence). V lost 8 bases to trimming and J lost 1 base, with 17 bases between them. CDR3 length: 15 residues. CDR3 sequence reads: CATCLSPGQNTEAFF. Written as DNA, the CDR3 is TGTGCCACCTGCTTAAGCCCGGGACAGAACACTGAAGCTTTCTTT.

V and J are TRBV4-1 and TRBJ2-1, with TRBD2 identical over 9 bases. This CDR3 spans 14 amino acids. Trimming took 8 bases from V and 10 from J; bases not matched to a gene: 12. CDR1 MGHRA and CDR2 YSYEKL come from the germline V gene. CDR3 sequence (DNA): TGCGCCAGCCGACCGGGACTAGCACCAGGAGAGCAGTTCTTC. As protein: CASRPGLAPGEQFF.

The V call is TRBV2, the J call TRBJ2-3; D tentatively fits TRBD1 or TRBD2 (6 bases each). V lost 9 bases to trimming and J lost 3 bases, with 16 bases between them. The CDR3 runs 14 residues. Germline CDR1 is SNHLY and CDR2 is FYNNEI. CDR3 in DNA: TGTGCCAGGGGTAGAGGGGGGCCGACAGATACGCAGTATTTT. This gives the protein CARGRGGPTDTQYF.

The chain recombines TRBV7-9 with TRBJ2-5; possibly TRBD2 for D (6 bases). Deletions cut 3 bases from V and 5 bases from J, with 10 bases between. Germline CDR1 reads SEHNR; CDR2 reads FQNEAQ (reference sequence). The CDR3 is 13 amino acids. For the CDR3, the DNA is TGTGCCAGCAGCTTTTGGGGGGTCGAGACCCAGTACTTC. Amino acid sequence: CASSFWGVETQYF.

The chain links TRBV30 to TRBJ1-5, with D perhaps TRBD1 (5 bases). Germline CDR1 and CDR2: GTSNPN and SVGIG (reference sequence). The CDR3 totals 14 residues. Trimming shortened V by 6 bases and J by 2 bases, and 14 bases separated the two germline ends. CDR3 in amino acids: CACSQGGGNQPQHF. CDR3 DNA sequence: TGTGCCTGTTCCCAGGGAGGGGGCAATCAGCCCCAGCATTTT.

The genes are TRBV2 and TRBJ2-7, with TRBD2 identical over 8 bases. CDR3 size: 15 residues. The J segment lost 5 bases and the V segment lost 6 bases, leaving 12 bases of the junction unmatched. Germline V lookup: CDR1 SNHLY, CDR2 FYNNEI. CDR3 amino acids: CASSSFGTRNDEQYF. For the CDR3, the DNA is TGTGCCAGCAGCTCTTTCGGGACTAGGAACGACGAGCAGTACTTC.

The chain is built from TRBV6-1 and TRBJ1-1, with D hard to call. Trimming removed 4 bases from V and 3 bases from J, with 3 bases in between. The CDR3 has 11 amino acids. Germline V gene data show CDR1 as MNHNS and CDR2 as SASEGT. CDR3 amino acids: CASSGYTEAFF. Written as DNA, the CDR3 is TGTGCCAGCAGTGGGTACACTGAAGCTTTCTTT.